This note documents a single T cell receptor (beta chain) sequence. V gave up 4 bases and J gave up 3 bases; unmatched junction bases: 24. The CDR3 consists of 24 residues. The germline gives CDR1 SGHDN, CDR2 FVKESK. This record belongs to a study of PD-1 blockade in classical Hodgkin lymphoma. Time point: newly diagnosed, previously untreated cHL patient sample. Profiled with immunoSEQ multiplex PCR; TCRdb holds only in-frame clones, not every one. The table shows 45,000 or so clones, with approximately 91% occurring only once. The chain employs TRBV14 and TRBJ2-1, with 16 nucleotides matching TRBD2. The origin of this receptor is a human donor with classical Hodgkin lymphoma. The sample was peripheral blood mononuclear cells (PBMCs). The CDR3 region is CASSPLNPLTGAGTSGRDYNEQFF. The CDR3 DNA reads TGTGCCAGCAGCCCCCTAAACCCTCTAACAGGGGCCGGGACTAGCGGGAGGGACTACAATGAGCAGTTCTTC.